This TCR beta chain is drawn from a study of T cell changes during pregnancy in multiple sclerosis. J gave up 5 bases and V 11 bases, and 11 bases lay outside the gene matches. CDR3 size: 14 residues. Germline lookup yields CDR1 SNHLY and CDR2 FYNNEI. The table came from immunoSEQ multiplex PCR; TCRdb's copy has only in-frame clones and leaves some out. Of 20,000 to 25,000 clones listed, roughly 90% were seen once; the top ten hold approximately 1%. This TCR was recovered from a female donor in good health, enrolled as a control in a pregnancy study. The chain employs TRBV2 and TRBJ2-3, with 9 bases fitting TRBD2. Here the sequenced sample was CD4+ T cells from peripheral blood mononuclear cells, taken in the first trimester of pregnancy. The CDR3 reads CAGQLAGVGDTQYF. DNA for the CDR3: TGTGCCGGACAATTAGCGGGAGTGGGAGATACGCAGTATTTT.